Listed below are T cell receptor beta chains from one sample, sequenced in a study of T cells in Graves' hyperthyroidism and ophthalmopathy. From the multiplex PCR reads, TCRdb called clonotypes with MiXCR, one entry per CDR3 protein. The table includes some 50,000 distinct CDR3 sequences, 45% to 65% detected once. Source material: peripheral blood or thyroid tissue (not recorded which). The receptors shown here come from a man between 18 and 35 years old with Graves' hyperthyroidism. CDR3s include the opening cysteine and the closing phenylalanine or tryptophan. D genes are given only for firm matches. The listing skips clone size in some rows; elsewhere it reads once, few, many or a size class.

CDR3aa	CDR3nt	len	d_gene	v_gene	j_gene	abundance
CASSAGLAHGETQYF	TGCGCCAGCAGTGCCGGACTAGCGCACGGGGAGACCCAGTACTTC	15	TRBD2	TRBV10-2	TRBJ2-5	-
CAISRTGRNTEAFF	TGTGCCATCAGTCGGACAGGGAGGAACACTGAAGCTTTCTTT	14	TRBD1	TRBV10-3	TRBJ1-1	-
CSARLGGGQPQHF	TGCAGTGCTAGGTTGGGGGGGGGGCAGCCCCAGCATTTT	13	-	TRBV20-1	TRBJ1-5	-
CASSATGGVDTEAFF	TGTGCCAGCAGTGCCACAGGGGGCGTGGACACTGAAGCTTTCTTT	15	TRBD1	TRBV5-6	TRBJ1-1	many
CASSLAPLTGGSPLHF	TGTGCCAGCAGCTTAGCCCCTTTGACAGGGGGATCACCCCTCCACTTT	16	TRBD1	TRBV7-2	TRBJ1-6	medium-sized
CASSLSGDTRNQPQHF	TGCGCCAGCAGCTTGTCTGGGGACACGAGGAATCAGCCCCAGCATTTT	16	-	TRBV5-1	TRBJ1-5	many
CASRGTGSTGELFF	TGTGCCAGCAGGGGGACAGGGTCCACCGGGGAGCTGTTTTTT	14	TRBD1	TRBV7-3	TRBJ2-2	-
CSAIRQGARQPQHF	TGCAGTGCTATAAGACAGGGGGCTCGTCAGCCCCAGCATTTT	14	TRBD1	TRBV20-1	TRBJ1-5	-
CASSYSGAPYGYTF	TGTGCCAGCAGTTACTCGGGGGCCCCGTATGGCTACACCTTC	14	-	TRBV6-5	TRBJ1-2	many
CASSLDPAGEHTGELFF	TGTGCCAGCAGCTTGGATCCAGCAGGGGAACACACCGGGGAGCTGTTTTTT	17	-	TRBV5-8	TRBJ2-2	few
CASSLTGLNEKLFF	TGTGCCAGCAGCCTGACAGGGCTTAATGAAAAACTGTTTTTT	14	TRBD1	TRBV7-9	TRBJ1-4	-
CASSLGSSGNGYTF	TGTGCCAGCAGCTTAGGGAGCAGCGGGAATGGCTACACCTTC	14	-	TRBV7-8	TRBJ1-2	-
CASSDGQVYGYTF	TGTGCCAGCAGCGATGGACAGGTCTATGGCTACACCTTC	13	TRBD1	TRBV2	TRBJ1-2	many
CASRGSNSPLHF	TGTGCCAGCAGGGGAAGTAATTCACCCCTCCACTTT	12	-	TRBV7-9	TRBJ1-6	many
CASSFWDRGYEQYF	TGTGCCAGCAGTTTTTGGGACAGGGGCTACGAGCAGTACTTC	14	TRBD1	TRBV27	TRBJ2-7	-
CSVRTGDEQYF	TGCAGCGTAAGGACAGGGGACGAGCAGTACTTC	11	TRBD1	TRBV29-1	TRBJ2-7	few
CASSSGTRASQYF	TGTGCCAGCAGCTCCGGGACTAGGGCCTCCCAGTACTTC	13	TRBD2	TRBV7-3	TRBJ2-5	-
CASKDSGGGYTF	TGTGCCAGCAAAGACAGCGGTGGAGGCTACACCTTC	12	-	TRBV25-1	TRBJ1-2	many
CASSLDRGTEAFF	TGTGCCAGCAGCTTAGATAGGGGCACTGAAGCTTTCTTT	13	-	TRBV11-3	TRBJ1-1	many
CATSSVGAGYQPQHF	TGTGCCACCAGCAGCGTCGGGGCTGGTTATCAGCCCCAGCATTTT	15	-	TRBV15	TRBJ1-5	once
CASSSEGTGDQPQHF	TGTGCCAGCAGCTCGGAGGGGACAGGGGATCAGCCCCAGCATTTT	15	TRBD1	TRBV7-2	TRBJ1-5	many
CASSTTGTGVYEQCF	TGTGCCAGTAGTACTACCGGGACAGGGGTCTACGAGCAGTGCTTC	15	TRBD1	TRBV19	TRBJ2-7	many
CASSQAWGGETQYF	TGCGCCAGCAGCCAAGCCTGGGGTGGAGAGACCCAGTACTTC	14	-	TRBV4-3	TRBJ2-5	many
CASSNDRDPGYTF	TGTGCCAGCAGTAACGACAGGGATCCTGGCTACACCTTC	13	TRBD1	TRBV2	TRBJ1-2	many
CASSSDPAEAFF	TGTGCCAGCAGTTCCGACCCCGCTGAAGCTTTCTTT	12	-	TRBV7-2	TRBJ1-1	-
CSSTGGYNSPLHF	TGCAGTTCCACAGGGGGTTACAATTCACCCCTCCACTTT	13	TRBD1	TRBV20-1	TRBJ1-6	medium-sized
CASRGTGVSGEQYF	TGTGCCAGCAGGGGGACAGGGGTCAGCGGGGAGCAGTACTTC	14	TRBD1	TRBV7-3	TRBJ2-7	once
CSARVERGIETQYF	TGCAGTGCTAGAGTGGAGCGGGGGATAGAGACCCAGTACTTC	14	TRBD2	TRBV20-1	TRBJ2-5	medium-sized
CSARDQRGVQETQYF	TGCAGTGCTAGAGATCAGAGGGGGGTGCAAGAGACCCAGTACTTC	15	-	TRBV20-1	TRBJ2-5	-
CASSVLPSADEQYF	TGTGCCAGCAGCGTACTACCCTCCGCCGACGAGCAGTACTTC	14	-	TRBV9	TRBJ2-7	-
CAISESSVSLGETQYF	TGTGCCATCAGTGAGTCATCGGTCTCCCTCGGAGAGACCCAGTACTTC	16	-	TRBV10-3	TRBJ2-5	-
CASIYGAALHF	TGTGCCAGCATTTATGGGGCTGCCCTCCACTTT	11	-	TRBV2	TRBJ1-6	-
CASSMTSGGYEQYF	TGTGCCAGCAGCATGACTAGCGGGGGCTACGAGCAGTACTTC	14	TRBD2	TRBV7-2	TRBJ2-7	-
CAIRRDRANYGYTF	TGTGCCATCAGGAGGGACAGGGCCAACTATGGCTACACCTTC	14	TRBD1	TRBV10-1	TRBJ1-2	-
CSASRVGETQYF	TGCAGTGCTAGCAGGGTAGGGGAGACCCAGTACTTC	12	-	TRBV20-1	TRBJ2-5	medium-sized
CASNFHPRRNTEAFF	TGTGCCAGCAACTTCCACCCGCGCAGGAACACTGAAGCTTTCTTT	15	-	TRBV28	TRBJ1-1	many
CSGDAGNTIYF	TGCAGCGGGGATGCGGGAAACACCATATATTTT	11	-	TRBV29-1	TRBJ1-3	-
CASSLDLGGNYGYTF	TGTGCCAGCAGCTTAGATCTAGGGGGGAATTATGGCTACACCTTC	15	-	TRBV7-6	TRBJ1-2	-
CASSVFAGLGTNEKLFF	TGTGCCAGCAGCGTTTTTGCCGGCTTGGGGACTAATGAAAAACTGTTTTTT	17	-	TRBV9	TRBJ1-4	many
CAIPGPGANVLTF	TGTGCCATTCCAGGCCCTGGGGCCAACGTCCTGACTTTC	13	-	TRBV10-3	TRBJ2-6	few
CATRAGGVADTQYF	TGTGCCACGAGAGCAGGGGGAGTCGCAGATACGCAGTATTTT	14	TRBD1	TRBV24-1	TRBJ2-3	many
CAGSSRDGQQETQYF	TGTGCCGGCAGCTCACGGGACGGTCAACAAGAGACCCAGTACTTC	15	-	TRBV9	TRBJ2-5	once
CASERGETQYF	TGTGCCAGCGAGCGAGGGGAGACCCAGTACTTC	11	-	TRBV2	TRBJ2-5	once
CASSLGKGTGFVGLQETQYF	TGTGCCAGCAGCTTAGGGAAAGGGACAGGGTTTGTGGGGTTACAAGAGACCCAGTACTTC	20	TRBD1	TRBV7-2	TRBJ2-5	medium-sized
CASSRPGGGCHGYTF	TGTGCCAGCAGCCGTCCAGGGGGAGGATGTCATGGCTACACCTTC	15	TRBD1	TRBV9	TRBJ1-2	few
CASSLTGQGQETQYF	TGTGCCAGCAGCTTAACAGGCCAGGGACAAGAGACCCAGTACTTC	15	-	TRBV7-9	TRBJ2-5	-
CSVLAGVELFF	TGCAGCGTTCTAGCGGGAGTGGAGCTGTTTTTT	11	TRBD2	TRBV29-1	TRBJ2-2	-
CASSRDRSRTEAFF	TGTGCCAGTAGCAGGGACAGATCTAGAACTGAAGCTTTCTTT	14	TRBD1	TRBV19	TRBJ1-1	medium-sized
CASSLYGFQETQYF	TGCGCCAGCAGCTTGTATGGCTTCCAAGAGACCCAGTACTTC	14	-	TRBV5-1	TRBJ2-5	once
CASSPFTLGQDTQYF	TGTGCCAGCAGCCCATTCACCCTAGGCCAAGATACGCAGTATTTT	15	-	TRBV7-3	TRBJ2-3	many
CASSLTSGPYKETQYF	TGTGCCAGCAGCTTGACTAGCGGTCCCTATAAAGAGACCCAGTACTTC	16	TRBD2	TRBV7-8	TRBJ2-5	-
CASSQTVMNTEAFF	TGTGCCAGCAGCCAAACAGTCATGAACACTGAAGCTTTCTTT	14	-	TRBV7-9	TRBJ1-1	-
CASSIQKNTEAFF	TGTGCCAGCAGCATACAGAAGAACACTGAAGCTTTCTTT	13	-	TRBV7-3	TRBJ1-1	many
CASSFGGVNSPLHF	TGTGCCAGCAGTTTCGGGGGGGTTAATTCACCCCTCCACTTT	14	-	TRBV12-3/TRBV12-4	TRBJ1-6	many
CSARVTTSTDTQYF	TGCAGTGCTAGAGTGACTACTAGCACAGATACGCAGTATTTT	14	-	TRBV20-1	TRBJ2-3	many
CASSYRGAPWSYTF	TGTGCCAGCAGTTACAGGGGGGCCCCATGGAGCTACACCTTC	14	TRBD1	TRBV2	TRBJ1-2	-
CASSTGLAGVDGANVLTF	TGTGCCAGCAGCACCGGACTAGCGGGGGTGGACGGGGCCAACGTCCTGACTTTC	18	TRBD2	TRBV7-2	TRBJ2-6	-
CASLTARHVNTGELFF	TGTGCCAGCCTTACGGCACGACACGTGAACACCGGGGAGCTGTTTTTT	16	-	TRBV19	TRBJ2-2	-
CASSLGAEAFF	TGCGCCAGCAGCTTGGGAGCTGAAGCTTTCTTT	11	-	TRBV5-1	TRBJ1-1	few
CASSSGTGYTGELFF	TGCGCCAGCAGCTCCGGGACAGGATACACCGGGGAGCTGTTTTTT	15	TRBD1	TRBV7-2	TRBJ2-2	-